Only a few counts were recorded for the clone carrying this TCR beta chain. The antigen is not known. The entry originates in a study of regulatory T cells in long-lasting Graves disease. Findings and limits, study-wide: There were preferences for TRBV28, TRBJ1-2 and TRBJ2-5 in persistent disease. A reduction in accuracy may have resulted from the small sample size.

Indicated time point: newly diagnosed GD, antithyroid drugs for less than 3 months. Scientists built the TCR library using RNA that was extracted from PBMCs. Trimming pared 6 bases from V and 4 bases from J, leaving 16 bases between. Looked up from germline, CDR1 is MNHEY and CDR2 is SMNVEV (reference sequence). There are 15 residues in the CDR3. Investigators prepared the TCR beta libraries by applying iRepertoire HTBI primers and Arm-PCR of CDR3 regions. Original processing methods: Samples collectively showed some 60 TRBV and approximately 13 TRBJ segments. TCRdb reanalysed the multiplex PCR reads using MiXCR and keeps one entry per CDR3 protein. V and J calls and clone size were set by TCRdb, not the authors. The sample comprises 350,000 to 400,000 distinct CDR3 sequences, around 15% of which are singletons, and roughly 20% rests with the top ten.

The chain uses TRBV27 and TRBJ1-5, with D possibly TRBD1 on 5 matching bases. The TCR was taken from a female donor with Graves disease. The sequences come from peripheral blood mononuclear cells (PBMCs), collected at new diagnosis, from a patient treated with antithyroid drugs. CDR3 sequence reads: CASRLDSVGNQPQHF. In DNA form, the CDR3 reads TGTGCCAGCAGACTAGACAGCGTGGGGAATCAGCCCCAGCATTTT.